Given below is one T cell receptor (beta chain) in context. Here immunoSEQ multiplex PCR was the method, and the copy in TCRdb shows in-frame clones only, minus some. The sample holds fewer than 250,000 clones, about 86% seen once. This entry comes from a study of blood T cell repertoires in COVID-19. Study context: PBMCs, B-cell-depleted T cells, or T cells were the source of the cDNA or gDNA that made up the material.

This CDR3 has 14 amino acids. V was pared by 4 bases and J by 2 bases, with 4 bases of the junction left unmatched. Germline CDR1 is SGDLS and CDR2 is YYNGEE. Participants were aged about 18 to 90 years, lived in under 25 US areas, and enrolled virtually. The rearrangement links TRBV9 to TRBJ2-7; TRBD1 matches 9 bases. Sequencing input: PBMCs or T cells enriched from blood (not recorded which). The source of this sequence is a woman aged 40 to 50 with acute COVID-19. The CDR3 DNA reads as TGTGCCAGCAGCTTGGGACAGGGTCCCTACGAGCAGTACTTC. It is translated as CASSLGQGPYEQYF.